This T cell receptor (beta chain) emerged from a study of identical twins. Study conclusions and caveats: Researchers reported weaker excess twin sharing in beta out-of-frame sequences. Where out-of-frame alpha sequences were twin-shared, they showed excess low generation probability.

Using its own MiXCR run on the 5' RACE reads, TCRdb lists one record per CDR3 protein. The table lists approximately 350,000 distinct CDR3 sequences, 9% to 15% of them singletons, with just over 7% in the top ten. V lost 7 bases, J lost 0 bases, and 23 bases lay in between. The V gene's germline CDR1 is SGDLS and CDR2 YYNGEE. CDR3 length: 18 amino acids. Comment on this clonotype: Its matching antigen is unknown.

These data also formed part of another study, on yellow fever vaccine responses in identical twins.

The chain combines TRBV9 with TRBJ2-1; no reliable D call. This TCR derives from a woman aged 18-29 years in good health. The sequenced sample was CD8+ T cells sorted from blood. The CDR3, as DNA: TGTGCCAGCTCAGCGCCTAAGGCCTTCGGCCCCTCCTACAATGAGCAGTTCTTC. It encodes CASSAPKAFGPSYNEQFF.